The clone carrying this T cell receptor beta chain has at least ten counts. Its antigen is unidentified. These data belong to a study of prognosis after radiotherapy for stage I lung cancer. Study details: Ages of the approximately 13 men and about 6 women ranged about 50 to 95 years, median 74.5. Concurrent therapy with stereotactic body radiotherapy was given to no patient. Subsequent to radiotherapy, distant metastatic disease emerged in a handful of patients (median roughly 7 months), whereas more than 12 exhibited no significant progression.

The study's findings and limits: Tumor-specific reactivity of the expanded TCR clones remained undetermined.

V lost 6 bases and J 0 bases, leaving 9 bases between the germline ends. CDR3 length: 14 amino acids. Germline V gives CDR1 LNHDA, CDR2 SQIVND (reference sequence). Template was genomic DNA; TCR beta CDR3 amplified in two multiplex PCR rounds. The authors ran first-round PCR with primers specific to each TRBV and TRBJ gene. MiXCR, applied by TCRdb to the multiplex PCR reads, yields one record per CDR3 protein. The sample lists around 30,000 distinct CDR3 sequences, 32% occurring once. The chain recombines TRBV19 with TRBJ2-1; D not certain. The specimen comprised PBMCs, sampled before or after stereotactic body radiation therapy (not recorded which). This receptor was taken from a donor over 45 with non-small cell lung cancer. The DNA of the CDR3 is TGTGCCAGTAGCCCGTTGAGCTCCTACAATGAGCAGTTCTTC. Translated: CASSPLSSYNEQFF.